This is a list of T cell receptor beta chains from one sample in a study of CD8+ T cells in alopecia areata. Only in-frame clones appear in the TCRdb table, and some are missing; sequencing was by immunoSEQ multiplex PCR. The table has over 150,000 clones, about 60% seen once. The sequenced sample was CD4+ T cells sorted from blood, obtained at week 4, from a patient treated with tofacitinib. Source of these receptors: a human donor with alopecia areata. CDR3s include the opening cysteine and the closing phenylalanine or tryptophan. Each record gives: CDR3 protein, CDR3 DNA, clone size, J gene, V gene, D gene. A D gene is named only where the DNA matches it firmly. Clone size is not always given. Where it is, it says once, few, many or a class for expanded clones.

CASLSASGVYGELFF | TGTGCCAGCCTCAGCGCTAGCGGGGTATACGGGGAGCTGTTTTTT | few | TRBJ2-2 | TRBV6-6 | TRBD2
CATSITTGTTEKLFF | TGTGCCACCAGCATAACTACCGGGACGACTGAAAAACTGTTTTTT | few | TRBJ1-4 | TRBV15 | .
CAWSVRQGYGYTF | TGTGCCTGGAGTGTACGTCAGGGTTATGGCTACACCTTC | . | TRBJ1-2 | TRBV30 | .
CASSLRGQDTEAFF | TGCGCCAGCAGCTTGCGGGGGCAGGATACTGAAGCTTTCTTT | . | TRBJ1-1 | TRBV5-1 | .
CASALRGTGTDTQYF | TGCGCCAGCGCACTAAGGGGGACAGGGACAGATACGCAGTATTTT | . | TRBJ2-3 | TRBV5-1 | TRBD1
CALGTSGLFEQYF | TGTGCCCTGGGGACTAGCGGACTCTTCGAGCAGTACTTC | . | TRBJ2-7 | TRBV30 | TRBD2
CASSELAYTQAFF | TGTGCCAGCAGTGAATTGGCTTATACTCAAGCTTTCTTT | few | TRBJ1-1 | TRBV6-1 | .
CSVRDRASETEAFF | TGCAGCGTCCGGGACAGGGCGTCCGAAACTGAAGCTTTCTTT | . | TRBJ1-1 | TRBV29-1 | TRBD1
CASRSYNEQFF | TGTGCCAGCAGGTCCTACAATGAGCAGTTCTTC | few | TRBJ2-1 | TRBV27 | .
CASRLADTGELFF | TGTGCCAGCAGACTAGCGGACACCGGGGAGCTGTTTTTT | few | TRBJ2-2 | TRBV6-5 | TRBD2
CAWSVRLAGGGHEQFF | TGTGCCTGGAGTGTACGACTAGCGGGAGGAGGCCATGAGCAGTTCTTC | . | TRBJ2-1 | TRBV30 | TRBD2
CAWSVAGNYGYTF | TGTGCCTGGAGTGTAGCGGGAAACTATGGCTACACCTTC | . | TRBJ1-2 | TRBV30 | .
CASSLGALNTEAFF | TGTGCCAGCAGCTTAGGAGCGTTGAACACTGAAGCTTTCTTT | many | TRBJ1-1 | TRBV7-8 | .
CSTGGRTSYNEQFF | TGCAGCACTGGTGGGCGAACCTCCTACAATGAGCAGTTCTTC | few | TRBJ2-1 | TRBV29-1 | .
CASSPDYEQYF | TGTGCCAGCTCTCCGGATTACGAGCAGTACTTC | . | TRBJ2-7 | TRBV18 | .
CASRESLAGKNIQYF | TGTGCCAGCAGGGAGAGCCTTGCAGGCAAAAACATTCAGTACTTC | . | TRBJ2-4 | TRBV6-1 | .
CASRPPGVTEAFF | TGTGCCAGCAGGCCCCCCGGGGTAACTGAAGCTTTCTTT | few | TRBJ1-1 | TRBV7-9 | .